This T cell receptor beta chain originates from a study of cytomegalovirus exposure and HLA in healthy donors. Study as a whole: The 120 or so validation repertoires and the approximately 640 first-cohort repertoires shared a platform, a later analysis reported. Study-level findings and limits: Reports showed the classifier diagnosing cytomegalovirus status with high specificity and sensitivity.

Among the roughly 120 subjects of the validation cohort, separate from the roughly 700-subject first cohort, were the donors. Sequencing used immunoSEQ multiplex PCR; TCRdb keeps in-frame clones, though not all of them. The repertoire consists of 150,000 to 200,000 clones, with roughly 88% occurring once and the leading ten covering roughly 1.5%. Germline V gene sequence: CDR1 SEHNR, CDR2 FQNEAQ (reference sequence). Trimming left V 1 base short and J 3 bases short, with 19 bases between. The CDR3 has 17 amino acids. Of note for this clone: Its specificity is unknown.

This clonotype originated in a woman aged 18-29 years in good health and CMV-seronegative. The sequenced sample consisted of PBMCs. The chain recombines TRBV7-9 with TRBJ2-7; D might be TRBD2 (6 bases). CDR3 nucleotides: TGTGCCAGCAGCTTAGGGAGGGGCAGTAACGGTTTCTACGAGCAGTACTTC. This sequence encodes CASSLGRGSNGFYEQYF.